This T cell receptor (beta chain) was documented in a study of beta chain features in type 1 diabetes. Study-wide background: Taken together, all samples contributed nearly 110 million examined sorted cells.

The length of the CDR3 is 15 residues. The junction had 9 bases not matched to a gene; V was cut back by 5 bases and J by 8 bases. Germline CDR1 and CDR2: ENHRY and SYGVKD. As every portion of the isolated RNA was reverse transcribed, the sequencing read expressed TCRB transcripts. Average reads for naive, central memory and regulatory T cell samples were around 4 million. TCRdb's table, derived via immunoSEQ multiplex PCR, lists solely in-frame clones and lacks some. The sample shows roughly 370,000 clones, 11% to 15% of them seen only once. The chain links TRBV10-3 to TRBJ2-1, with TRBD1 identical over 10 bases. The TCR was taken from a man between 25 and 39 years old in good health. Sequencing used naive CD4+ T cells from blood. The CDR3 bases are TGTGCCATCAGTCCCCGGGACAGGGGAGGGGATGAGCAGTTCTTC. The encoded protein is CAISPRDRGGDEQFF.